This entry describes one T cell receptor beta chain. What it binds is not known. The data belong to a study of T cell responses to AZD1222 COVID-19 vaccine. The study's findings and limits: Donors were chiefly white British, with a greater number of females, and clonal diversity was perhaps underestimated.

Germline CDR1 and CDR2: SGHTA and FQGNSA. V shed 5 bases and J shed 4 bases, with 13 bases lying between them. The CDR3 extends over 14 amino acids. TCRdb's copy holds only in-frame clones and misses some; the assay was immunoSEQ multiplex PCR. The repertoire consists of about 150,000 clones, with around 90% occurring once and the leading ten covering approximately 20%. The chain joins TRBV7-2 to TRBJ2-3; no definite D call. The TCR sequence derives from an adult in good health. Sequencing was performed on peripheral blood, taken on day 0 of AZD1222 vaccination. In nucleotides, the CDR3 is TGTGCCAGCAGCCCCCGGGTGCTGGCAGATACGCAGTATTTT. It encodes CASSPRVLADTQYF.